The T cell receptor beta chain described here comes from a study of blood T cell repertoires in COVID-19. The method was immunoSEQ multiplex PCR; TCRdb's version includes in-frame clones alone and lacks a portion of them. Among around 210,000 clones listed, approximately 85% were seen once. Germline lookup yields CDR1 LGHNA and CDR2 YSLEER. The CDR3 is made up of 16 amino acids. The V and J ends lost 1 base and 4 bases, in that order; junction bases with no gene match: 7. In Seattle, patients joined the study during active infection and were tracked longitudinally. The chain employs TRBV4-3 and TRBJ2-1, with 7 positions matching TRBD1. This clonotype originated in a man aged 50 or older with COVID-19, enrolled during active disease. Sequences were obtained from peripheral blood. The CDR3: CASSQVAGTVYNEQFF. The CDR3 DNA sequence: TGCGCCAGCAGCCAAGTTGCCGGGACAGTGTACAATGAGCAGTTCTTC.